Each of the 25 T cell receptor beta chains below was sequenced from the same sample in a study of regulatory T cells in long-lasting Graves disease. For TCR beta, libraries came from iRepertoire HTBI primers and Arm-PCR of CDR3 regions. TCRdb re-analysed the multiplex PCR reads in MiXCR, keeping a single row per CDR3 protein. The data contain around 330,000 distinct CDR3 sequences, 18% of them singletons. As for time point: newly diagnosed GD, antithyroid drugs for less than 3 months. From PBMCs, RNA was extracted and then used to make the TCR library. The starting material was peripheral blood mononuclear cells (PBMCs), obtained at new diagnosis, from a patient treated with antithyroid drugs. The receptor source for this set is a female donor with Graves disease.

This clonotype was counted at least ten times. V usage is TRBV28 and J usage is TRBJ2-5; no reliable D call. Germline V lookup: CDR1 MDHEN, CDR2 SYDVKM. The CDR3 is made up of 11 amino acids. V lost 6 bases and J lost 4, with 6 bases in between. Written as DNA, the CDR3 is TGTGCCAGCAGACGACTAGAGACCCAGTACTTC. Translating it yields CASRRLETQYF.

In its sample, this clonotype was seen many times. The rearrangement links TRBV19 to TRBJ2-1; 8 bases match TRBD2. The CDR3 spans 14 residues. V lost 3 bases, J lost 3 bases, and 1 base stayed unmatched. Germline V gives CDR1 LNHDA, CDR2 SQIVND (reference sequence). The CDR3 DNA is TGTGCCAGTAGTATTCGGGGGGGCTACAATGAGCAGTTCTTC. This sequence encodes CASSIRGGYNEQFF.

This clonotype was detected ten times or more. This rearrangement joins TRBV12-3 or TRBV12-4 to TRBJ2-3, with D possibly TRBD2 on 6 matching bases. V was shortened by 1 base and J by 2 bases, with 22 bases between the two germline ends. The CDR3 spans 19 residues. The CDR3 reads CASSLVGILASRATDTQYF. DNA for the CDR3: TGTGCCAGCAGTTTAGTGGGGATACTAGCATCACGAGCCACAGATACGCAGTATTTT.

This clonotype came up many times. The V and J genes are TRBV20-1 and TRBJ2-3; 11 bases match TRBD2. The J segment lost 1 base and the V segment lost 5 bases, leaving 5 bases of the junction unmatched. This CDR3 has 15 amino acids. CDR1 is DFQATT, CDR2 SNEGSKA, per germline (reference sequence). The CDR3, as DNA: TGCAGTGCTGGCCCACTAGCGGGAGGCACAGATACGCAGTATTTT. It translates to CSAGPLAGGTDTQYF.

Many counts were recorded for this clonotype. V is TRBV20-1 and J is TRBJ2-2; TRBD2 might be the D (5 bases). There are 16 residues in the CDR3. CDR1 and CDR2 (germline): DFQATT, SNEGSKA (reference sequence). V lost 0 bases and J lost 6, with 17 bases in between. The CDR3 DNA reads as TGCAGTGCTAGAGATCTGGAACTAGGCGACCCCGGGGAGCTGTTTTTT. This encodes CSARDLELGDPGELFF.

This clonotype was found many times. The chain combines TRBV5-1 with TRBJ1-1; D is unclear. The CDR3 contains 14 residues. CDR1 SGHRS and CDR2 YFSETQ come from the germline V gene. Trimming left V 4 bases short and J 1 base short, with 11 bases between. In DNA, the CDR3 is TGCGCCAGCAGCGTCCAGGCCGCGAACACTGAAGCTTTCTTT. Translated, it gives CASSVQAANTEAFF. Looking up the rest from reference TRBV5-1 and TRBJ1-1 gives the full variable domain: KAGVTQTPRYLIKTRGQQVTLSCSPISGHRSVSWYQQTPGQGLQFLFEYFSETQRNKGNFPGRFSGRQFSNSRSEMNVSTLELGDSALYLCASSVQAANTEAFFGQGTRLTVV.

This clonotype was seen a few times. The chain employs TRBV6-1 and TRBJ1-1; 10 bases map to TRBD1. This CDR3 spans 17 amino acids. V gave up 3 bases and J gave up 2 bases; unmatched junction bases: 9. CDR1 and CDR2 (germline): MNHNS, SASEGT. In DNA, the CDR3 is TGTGCCAGCAGTGAGCGACAGGGGGCTTATGGAAACACTGAAGCTTTCTTT. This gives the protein CASSERQGAYGNTEAFF.

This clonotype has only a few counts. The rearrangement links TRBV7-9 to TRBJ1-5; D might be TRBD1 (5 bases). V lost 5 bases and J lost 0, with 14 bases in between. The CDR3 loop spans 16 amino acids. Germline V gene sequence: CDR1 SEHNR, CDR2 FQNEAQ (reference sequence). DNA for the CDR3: TGTGCCAGCAGCCTTGACAGTGTTCATAGCAATCAGCCCCAGCATTTT. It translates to CASSLDSVHSNQPQHF.

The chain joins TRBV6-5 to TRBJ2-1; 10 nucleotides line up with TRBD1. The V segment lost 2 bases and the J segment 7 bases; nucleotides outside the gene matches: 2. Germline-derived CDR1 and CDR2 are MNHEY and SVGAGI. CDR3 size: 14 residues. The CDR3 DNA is TGTGCCAGCAGTTACCGGGACAGGGGAAATGAGCAGTTCTTC. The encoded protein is CASSYRDRGNEQFF.

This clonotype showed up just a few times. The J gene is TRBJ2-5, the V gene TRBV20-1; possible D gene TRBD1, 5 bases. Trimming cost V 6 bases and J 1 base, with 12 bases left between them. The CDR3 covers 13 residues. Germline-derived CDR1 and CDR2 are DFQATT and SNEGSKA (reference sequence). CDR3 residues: CSAVYRIQETQYF. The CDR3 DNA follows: TGCAGTGCCGTTTACAGGATCCAAGAGACCCAGTACTTC.

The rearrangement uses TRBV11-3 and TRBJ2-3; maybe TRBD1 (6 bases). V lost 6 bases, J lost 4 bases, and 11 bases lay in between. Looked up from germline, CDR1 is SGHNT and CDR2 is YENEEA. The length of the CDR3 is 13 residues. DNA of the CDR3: TGTGCCAGCAGAACTCACAGGGCAGATACGCAGTATTTT. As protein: CASRTHRADTQYF.

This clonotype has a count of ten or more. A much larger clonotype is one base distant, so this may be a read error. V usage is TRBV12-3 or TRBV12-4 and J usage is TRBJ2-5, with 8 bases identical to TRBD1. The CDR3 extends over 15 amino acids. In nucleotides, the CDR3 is TGTACCAGCAGCTCCTTAGGACAGGGTGGGGAAACCCAGTACTTC. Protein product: CTSSSLGQGGETQYF.

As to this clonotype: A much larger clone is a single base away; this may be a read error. The CDR3 DNA reads as TGTGCCAGCAGCAAACAGGGGTCGCACACAGATACGCAGTATTTT. This encodes CASSKQGSHTDTQYF. J is TRBJ2-3 and V is TRBV6-1; 7 bases align to TRBD1. The V segment lost 6 bases and the J segment 2 bases; nucleotides outside the gene matches: 8. The CDR3 contains 15 residues. Germline V CDR1 and CDR2: MNHNS, SASEGT.

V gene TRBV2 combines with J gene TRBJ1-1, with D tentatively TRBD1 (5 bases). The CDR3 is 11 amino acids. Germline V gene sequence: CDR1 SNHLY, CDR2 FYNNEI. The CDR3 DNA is TGTGCTTTGGGTAGGGGCACTGAAGCTTTCTTT. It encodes CALGRGTEAFF. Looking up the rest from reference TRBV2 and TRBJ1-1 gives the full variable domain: EPEVTQTPSHQVTQMGQEVILRCVPISNHLYFYWYRQILGQKVEFLVSFYNNEISEKSEIFDDQFSVERPDGSNFTLKIRSTKLEDSAMYFCALGRGTEAFFGQGTRLTVV.

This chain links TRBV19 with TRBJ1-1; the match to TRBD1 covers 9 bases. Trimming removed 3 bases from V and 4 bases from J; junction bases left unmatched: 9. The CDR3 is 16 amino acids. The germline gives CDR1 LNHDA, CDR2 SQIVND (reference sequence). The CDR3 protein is CASSILPGQGSTEAFF. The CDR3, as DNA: TGTGCCAGTAGTATCCTCCCGGGACAGGGTAGCACTGAAGCTTTCTTT. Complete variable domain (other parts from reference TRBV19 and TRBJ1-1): DGGITQSPKYLFRKEGQNVTLSCEQNLNHDAMYWYRQDPGQGLRLIYYSQIVNDFQKGDIAEGYSVSREKKESFPLTVTSAQKNPTAFYLCASSILPGQGSTEAFFGQGTRLTVV.

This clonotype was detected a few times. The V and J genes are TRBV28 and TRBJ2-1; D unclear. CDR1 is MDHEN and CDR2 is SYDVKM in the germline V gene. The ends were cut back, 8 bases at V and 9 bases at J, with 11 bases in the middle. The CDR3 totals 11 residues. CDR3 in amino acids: CASWKLSEQFF. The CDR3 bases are TGTGCCAGCTGGAAATTAAGTGAGCAGTTCTTC.

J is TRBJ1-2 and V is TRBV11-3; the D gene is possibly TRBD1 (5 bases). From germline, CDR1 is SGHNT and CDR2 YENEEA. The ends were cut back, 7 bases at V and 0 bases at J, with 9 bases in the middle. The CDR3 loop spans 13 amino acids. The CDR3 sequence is CASTPGPNYGYTF. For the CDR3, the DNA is TGTGCCAGCACCCCGGGACCTAACTATGGCTACACCTTC.

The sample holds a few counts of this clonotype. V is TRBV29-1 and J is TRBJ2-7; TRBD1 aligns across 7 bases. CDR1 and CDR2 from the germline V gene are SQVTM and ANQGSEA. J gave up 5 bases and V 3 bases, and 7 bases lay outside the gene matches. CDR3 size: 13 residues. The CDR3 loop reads CSVETGSYHEQYF. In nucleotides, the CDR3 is TGCAGCGTTGAGACAGGGTCTTACCACGAGCAGTACTTC.

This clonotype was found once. CDR3 in amino acids: CASSPVGSTDTQYF. In nucleotides, the CDR3 is TGTGCCAGCAGCCCTGTTGGGAGCACAGATACGCAGTATTTT. The rearrangement uses TRBV11-2 and TRBJ2-3, with D unresolved. Germline CDR1 is SGHAT and CDR2 is FQNNGV. There are 14 residues in the CDR3. V lost 5 bases, J lost 0 bases, and 9 bases lay in between. Variable domain in full (rest from reference TRBV11-2 and TRBJ2-3): EAGVAQSPRYKIIEKRQSVAFWCNPISGHATLYWYQQILGQGPKLLIQFQNNGVVDDSQLPKDRFSAERLKGVDSTLKIQPAKLEDSAVYLCASSPVGSTDTQYFGPGTRLTVL.

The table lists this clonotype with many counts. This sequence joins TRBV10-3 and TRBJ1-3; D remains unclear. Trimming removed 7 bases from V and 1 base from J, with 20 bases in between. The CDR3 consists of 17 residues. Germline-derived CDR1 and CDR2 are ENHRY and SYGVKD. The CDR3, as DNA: TGTGCCATCAAAGTTGAACTCCCCACAGAGTCTGGAAACACCATATATTTT. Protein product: CAIKVELPTESGNTIYF.

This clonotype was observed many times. This CDR3 is CASSVTENIQYF. CDR3 in DNA: TGTGCCAGCAGCGTGACAGAGAACATTCAGTACTTC. The rearrangement uses TRBV28 and TRBJ2-4; D possibly corresponds to TRBD1 (5 bases). Germline CDR1 is MDHEN and CDR2 is SYDVKM. The ends were cut back, 6 bases at V and 7 bases at J, with 10 bases in the middle. The CDR3 spans 12 residues.

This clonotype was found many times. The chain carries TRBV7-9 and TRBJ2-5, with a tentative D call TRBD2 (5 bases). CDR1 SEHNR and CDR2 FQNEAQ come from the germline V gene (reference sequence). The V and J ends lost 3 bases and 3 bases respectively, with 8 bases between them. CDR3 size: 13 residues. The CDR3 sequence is CASSFGGEETQYF. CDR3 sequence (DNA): TGTGCCAGCAGCTTTGGAGGAGAAGAGACCCAGTACTTC.

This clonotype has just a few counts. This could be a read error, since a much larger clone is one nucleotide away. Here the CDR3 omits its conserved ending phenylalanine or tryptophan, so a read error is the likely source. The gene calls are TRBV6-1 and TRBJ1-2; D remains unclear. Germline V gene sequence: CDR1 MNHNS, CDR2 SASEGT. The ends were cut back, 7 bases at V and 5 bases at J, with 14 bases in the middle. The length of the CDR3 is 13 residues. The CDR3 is CASNQKGTYGYTL. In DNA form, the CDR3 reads TGTGCCAGCAACCAAAAAGGAACATATGGCTACACCCTC.

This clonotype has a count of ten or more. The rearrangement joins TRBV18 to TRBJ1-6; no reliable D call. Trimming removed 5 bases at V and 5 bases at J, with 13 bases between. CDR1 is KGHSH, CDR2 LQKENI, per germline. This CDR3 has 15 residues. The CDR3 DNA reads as TGTGCCAGCTCAGCCGAAGGGCCCAATAATTCACCCCTCCACTTT. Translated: CASSAEGPNNSPLHF.

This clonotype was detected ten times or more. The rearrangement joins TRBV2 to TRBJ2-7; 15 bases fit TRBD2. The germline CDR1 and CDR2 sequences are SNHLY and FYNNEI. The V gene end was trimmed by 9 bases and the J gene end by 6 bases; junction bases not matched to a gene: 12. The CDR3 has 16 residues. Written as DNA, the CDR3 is TGTGCCAGTTCCGGGACTAGCGGGAGGTTTCTAGGCGAGCAGTACTTC. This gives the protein CASSGTSGRFLGEQYF.